This is a list of T cell receptor beta chains from one sample in a study of type 1 regulatory T cells. No antigen has been identified for these receptors. TCRdb processed the reads anew with MiXCR; each CDR3 protein has one entry. The repertoire includes about 14,000 distinct CDR3 sequences, about 13% of them detected once, and 15% sits in the top ten. The sequenced sample consisted of cultured T cells, either the whole culture or a sorted T cell fraction (not recorded which). These receptors were collected from a human donor in good health. Each CDR3 is given with its conserved first and last residue. The D gene is left open where the match is weak. The size of a clone is reported for some rows only, either as once, few or many, or as a class for expanded clones.

abundance,d_gene,v_gene,j_gene,CDR3nt,CDR3aa
few,NA,TRBV2,TRBJ2-7,TGTGCCAGCAGGCGGGACGGAAGTATTTACGAGCAGTACTTC,CASRRDGSIYEQYF
large,NA,TRBV5-1,TRBJ2-1,TGCGCCAGCAGCTTGGAATTAGGGAGCTCCTACAATGAGCAGTTCTTC,CASSLELGSSYNEQFF
NA,NA,TRBV10-3,TRBJ2-7,TGTGCCATCACTAAGGGGCTCGGGAACGAGCAGTACTTC,CAITKGLGNEQYF
many,NA,TRBV5-1,TRBJ1-4,TGCGCCAGCAGCGGTTCCTACTTTTATGAAAAACTGTTTTTT,CASSGSYFYEKLFF
many,NA,TRBV5-1,TRBJ2-7,TGCGCCAGCAGCCTCACAGGGGGGGATTACTACGAGCAGTACTTC,CASSLTGGDYYEQYF
many,NA,TRBV24-1,TRBJ2-3,TGTGCCACCAGTGGTGGGCGGGGAGAGACAGATACGCAGTATTTT,CATSGGRGETDTQYF
many,TRBD2,TRBV7-2,TRBJ2-7,TGTGCCAGCAGCTCCTTAGCGGGAGCCTCCTACGAGCAGTACTTC,CASSSLAGASYEQYF
many,TRBD2,TRBV28,TRBJ2-7,TGTGCCAGCACGACTAGCGGGAGGTTGCAGTACTTC,CASTTSGRLQYF
many,NA,TRBV20-1,TRBJ1-2,TGCAGTGCTAGTCATGGCTACACCTTC,CSASHGYTF
many,TRBD2,TRBV5-1,TRBJ2-2,TGCGCCAGCACCAACCAAGGGACGGGAGGCACCGGGGAGCTGTTTTTT,CASTNQGTGGTGELFF
medium-sized,NA,TRBV5-1,TRBJ2-3,TGCGCCAGCAGCTTGGTGGTGACTAGCACAGATACGCAGTATTTT,CASSLVVTSTDTQYF
few,NA,TRBV7-8,TRBJ2-5,TGTGCCAGCAGCAAAGGGACGGCCCGAGAGACCCAGTACTTC,CASSKGTARETQYF
many,NA,TRBV19,TRBJ1-1,TGTGCCAGTAGTATTTCTATGAACACTGAAGCTTTCTTT,CASSISMNTEAFF
many,NA,TRBV5-8,TRBJ1-1,TGTGCCAGCAGCGCATATGGGAACACTGAAGCTTTCTTT,CASSAYGNTEAFF
few,NA,TRBV7-6,TRBJ2-7,TGTGCCAGCAGCTTAGCGGGAGGTCCCTACGAGCAGTACTTC,CASSLAGGPYEQYF
few,TRBD2,TRBV29-1,TRBJ2-2,TGCAGCGTTACCAACCCCGAAGCGGGAGCCGACACCGGGGAGCTGTTTTTT,CSVTNPEAGADTGELFF
many,TRBD2,TRBV5-6,TRBJ2-2,TGTGCCAGCAGCTCCCGAGAGCGGGAGAGGTTCACCGGGGAGCTGTTTTTT,CASSSRERERFTGELFF
many,NA,TRBV27,TRBJ2-1,TGTGCCAGCAGTTCGCCCGGTGGCGCGGGAGAGCAGTTCTTC,CASSSPGGAGEQFF
few,TRBD2,TRBV7-2,TRBJ2-7,TGTGCCAGCAGCTTACTAGCGGGAAATTCCTACGAGCAGTACTTC,CASSLLAGNSYEQYF
NA,TRBD1,TRBV6-5,TRBJ2-7,TGTGCCAGCAGAACAGGGGTCAACGAGCGGTACTTC,CASRTGVNERYF
many,NA,TRBV10-3,TRBJ2-7,TGTGCCATCAGCCTACAGGGCTACGAGCAGTACTTC,CAISLQGYEQYF
many,TRBD2,TRBV10-3,TRBJ2-4,TGTGCCATCTACCGACTAGCTCGGGTTCAGTACTTC,CAIYRLARVQYF
NA,TRBD2,TRBV20-1,TRBJ2-5,TGCAGTGCTAGGCTAAGCGGGGGTAGAGAGACCCAGTACTTC,CSARLSGGRETQYF
many,NA,TRBV29-1,TRBJ1-2,TGCAGCGTTGAAAGGACGGAATATGGCTACACCTTC,CSVERTEYGYTF
many,NA,TRBV7-2,TRBJ2-7,TGTGCCAGCAGCATCGGTGGGGGCTACGAGCAGTACTTC,CASSIGGGYEQYF
many,NA,TRBV7-2,TRBJ2-3,TGTGCCAGCAGCTCCAATAAAGATACGCAGTATTTT,CASSSNKDTQYF
many,TRBD1,TRBV5-1,TRBJ1-1,TGCGCCAGCAGCCTAACAGGGGGAGTCACTGAAGCTTTCTTT,CASSLTGGVTEAFF
few,NA,TRBV14,TRBJ2-3,TGTGCCAGCAGCCCGAACCTTAGCACAGATACGCAGTATTTT,CASSPNLSTDTQYF
NA,NA,TRBV30,TRBJ2-7,TGTGCCTGGAGTGGTTTCGAGGGGGGGGAGCAGTACTTC,CAWSGFEGGEQYF
many,NA,TRBV10-3,TRBJ1-1,TGTGCCATCAGTGCTGGCTTCGGGGAAGCTTTCTTT,CAISAGFGEAFF
few,NA,TRBV12-3/TRBV12-4,TRBJ2-1,TGTGCCAGCAGTTTCGGGGGAATAGGCAATGAGCAGTTCTTC,CASSFGGIGNEQFF
NA,TRBD1,TRBV5-1,TRBJ2-6,TGCGCCAGCAGGGTTTCAGGGGGCACTGGGGCCAACGTCCTGACTTTC,CASRVSGGTGANVLTF
NA,NA,TRBV7-8,TRBJ1-1,TGTGCCATATTGGAAGGGTCGAGGGAGGGGATCACTGAAGCTTTCTTT,CAILEGSREGITEAFF
many,NA,TRBV30,TRBJ1-5,TGTGCCTGGAGAGGGAAGGGAAGCAATCAGCCCCAGCATTTT,CAWRGKGSNQPQHF
many,NA,TRBV28,TRBJ1-2,TGTGCCAGCAGTTTTCGGAGCTATGGCTACACCTTC,CASSFRSYGYTF
few,TRBD1,TRBV7-9,TRBJ1-1,TGTGCCAGCAGCAAGACAGGGGCTGAAGCTTTCTTT,CASSKTGAEAFF
NA,NA,TRBV20-1,TRBJ2-7,TGCAGTGCGTGGGACATAGTTTCTTCCTACGAGCAGTACTTC,CSAWDIVSSYEQYF
many,NA,TRBV5-1,TRBJ1-1,TGCGCCAGCAGCTTGGACCTCGGGGGGGACACTGAAGCTTTCTTT,CASSLDLGGDTEAFF
many,NA,TRBV30,TRBJ1-3,TGTGCCTGGAGCGGGGTTAACGCTGGAAACACCATATATTTT,CAWSGVNAGNTIYF
many,NA,TRBV29-1,TRBJ2-1,TGCAGCGTCGCAACAAACAATGAGCAGTTCTTC,CSVATNNEQFF
many,NA,TRBV28,TRBJ2-1,TGTGCCAGCGGAGGCTCCTACAATGAGCAGTTCTTC,CASGGSYNEQFF
many,TRBD1,TRBV9,TRBJ1-2,TGTGCCAGCAGCGCCTCACTGGGGACAGCTAACTATGGCTACACCTTC,CASSASLGTANYGYTF
many,TRBD1,TRBV5-1,TRBJ2-3,TGCGCCAGCAGCGTGACAGGGAGCGGAGATACGCAGTATTTT,CASSVTGSGDTQYF
many,NA,TRBV10-3,TRBJ1-6,TGTGCCATCAGTTCTCAGGGAAATTCACCCCTCCACTTT,CAISSQGNSPLHF
NA,NA,TRBV12-3/TRBV12-4,TRBJ1-1,TGTGCCAGCAGCCCAACGGGTTACACTGAAGCTTTCTTT,CASSPTGYTEAFF
NA,NA,TRBV11-2,TRBJ2-1,TGTGCCAGCAGCTTACGCAGGGGTAATGAGCAGTTCTTC,CASSLRRGNEQFF
few,NA,TRBV19,TRBJ2-1,TGTGCCAGTAGTACCGTGACCTTCTACAATGAGCAGTTCTTC,CASSTVTFYNEQFF
many,TRBD1,TRBV6-5,TRBJ2-3,TGTGCCACCGGACAGGGGAGATATACGCAGTATTTT,CATGQGRYTQYF
many,NA,TRBV28,TRBJ1-2,TGTGCCAGCAGTTTCCGTGACTATGGCTACACCTTC,CASSFRDYGYTF
many,NA,TRBV4-2,TRBJ2-1,TGTGCCAGCAGCCAAGATGGACTGGCTAGCAGGTACAATGAGCAGTTCTTC,CASSQDGLASRYNEQFF
few,TRBD2,TRBV5-4,TRBJ2-5,TGTGCCAGCACCCGACTAGCGGAGGTGGAAGAGACCCAGTACTTC,CASTRLAEVEETQYF
many,NA,TRBV5-1,TRBJ1-2,TGCGCCAGCTCTTCAGGGGTCTATGGCTACACCTTC,CASSSGVYGYTF
few,TRBD2,TRBV20-1,TRBJ2-1,TGCAGTGCTCCCGGACTAGCGGGCTCCTACAATGAGCAGTTCTTC,CSAPGLAGSYNEQFF
many,TRBD2,TRBV6-6,TRBJ2-7,TGTGCCAGCAGTTCCACTAGCGGGAGGGCGGGCGAGCAGTACTTC,CASSSTSGRAGEQYF
many,TRBD1,TRBV5-1,TRBJ2-3,TGCGCCAGCAGCGAGGGACAGGGAGGCGGGACGCAGTATTTT,CASSEGQGGGTQYF
many,NA,TRBV30,TRBJ2-3,TGTGCCTGGAGTCGTACTAGGGCAGATACGCAGTATTTT,CAWSRTRADTQYF